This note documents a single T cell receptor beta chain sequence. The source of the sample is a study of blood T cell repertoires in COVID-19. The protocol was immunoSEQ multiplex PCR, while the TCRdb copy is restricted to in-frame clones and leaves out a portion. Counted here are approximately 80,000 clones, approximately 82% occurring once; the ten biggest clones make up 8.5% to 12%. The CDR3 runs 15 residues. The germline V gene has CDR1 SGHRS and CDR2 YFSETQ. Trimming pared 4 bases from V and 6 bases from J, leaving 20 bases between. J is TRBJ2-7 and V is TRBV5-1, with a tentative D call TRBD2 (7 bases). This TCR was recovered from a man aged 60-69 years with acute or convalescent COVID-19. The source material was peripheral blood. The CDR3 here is CASSRRGGSNSEQYF. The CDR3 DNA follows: TGCGCCAGCAGCCGCAGGGGCGGGAGTAACAGCGAGCAGTACTTC.